This TCR beta chain was obtained from a study of identical twins. TCRdb ran MiXCR on the 5' RACE reads and lists one entry per CDR3 protein. The data contain around 100,000 distinct CDR3 sequences, under 6.5% of them singletons. The ends were cut back, 4 bases at V and 6 bases at J, with 13 bases in the middle. The germline gives CDR1 SGHAT, CDR2 FQNNGV. The CDR3 is made up of 14 amino acids. At least ten counts were recorded for this clonotype. The sequenced sample consisted of memory T cells sorted from blood. The clonotype was recovered from a woman aged 50 to 60 in good health. This chain uses TRBV11-2 with TRBJ2-1; the D gene could be TRBD1 or TRBD2 (5 bases each). The CDR3, as DNA: TGTGCCAGCAGCTCCACGGGGCGACCCAATGAGCAGTTCTTC. Its translation is CASSSTGRPNEQFF.